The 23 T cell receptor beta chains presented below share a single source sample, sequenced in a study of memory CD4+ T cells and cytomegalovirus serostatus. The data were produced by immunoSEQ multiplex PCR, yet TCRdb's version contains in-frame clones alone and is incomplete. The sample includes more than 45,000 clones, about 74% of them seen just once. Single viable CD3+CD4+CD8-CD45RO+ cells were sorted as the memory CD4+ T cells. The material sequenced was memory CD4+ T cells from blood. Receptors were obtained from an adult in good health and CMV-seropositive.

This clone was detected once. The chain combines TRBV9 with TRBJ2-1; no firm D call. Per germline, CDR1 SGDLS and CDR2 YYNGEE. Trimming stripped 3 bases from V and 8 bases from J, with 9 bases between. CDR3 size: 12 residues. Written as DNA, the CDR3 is TGTGCCAGCAGCGACCGATGGGATGAGCAGTTCTTC. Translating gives CASSDRWDEQFF.

CDR3 sequence (DNA): TGTGCCAGCAGCCCGGGACGGAGGGGGCTGAGCAATCAGCCCCAGCATTTT. This sequence encodes CASSPGRRGLSNQPQHF. The chain is built from TRBV7-8 and TRBJ1-5; 7 bases align to TRBD1. Looked up from germline, CDR1 is SGHVS and CDR2 is FQNEAQ. V trimming: 5 bases; J trimming: 1 base; junction bases outside the gene matches: 11. The length of the CDR3 is 17 residues.

CDR3 coding DNA: TGTGCCAGCAGCCGGTCGGGCCCGTTGTTTTTT. Translation gives CASSRSGPLFF. The rearrangement joins TRBV5-7 to TRBJ2-2; D uncertain. TRBV5-7 belongs to the ORF category, with a function that is uncertain. V lost 4 bases, J lost 15 bases, and 13 bases lay in between. The CDR3 covers 11 residues.

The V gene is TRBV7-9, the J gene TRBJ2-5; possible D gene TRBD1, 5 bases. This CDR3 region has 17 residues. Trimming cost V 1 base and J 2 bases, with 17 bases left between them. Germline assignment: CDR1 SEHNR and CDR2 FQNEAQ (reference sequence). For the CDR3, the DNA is TGTGCCAGCAGCTTAGGTATCGATTTTCGACAGCAAGAGACCCAGTACTTC. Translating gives CASSLGIDFRQQETQYF. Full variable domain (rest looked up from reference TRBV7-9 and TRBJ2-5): DTGVSQNPRHKITKRGQNVTFRCDPISEHNRLYWYRQTLGQGPEFLTYFQNEAQLEKSRLLSDRFSAERPKGSFSTLEIQRTEQGDSAMYLCASSLGIDFRQQETQYFGPGTRLLVL.

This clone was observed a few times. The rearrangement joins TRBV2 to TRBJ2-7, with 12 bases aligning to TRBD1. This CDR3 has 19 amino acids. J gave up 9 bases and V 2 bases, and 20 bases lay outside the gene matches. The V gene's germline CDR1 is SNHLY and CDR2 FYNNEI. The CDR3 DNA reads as TGTGCCAGCAGTGAACCTAGGGCGGGGGACAGGGGGCAGCTCAGAGCGCAGTACTTC. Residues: CASSEPRAGDRGQLRAQYF.

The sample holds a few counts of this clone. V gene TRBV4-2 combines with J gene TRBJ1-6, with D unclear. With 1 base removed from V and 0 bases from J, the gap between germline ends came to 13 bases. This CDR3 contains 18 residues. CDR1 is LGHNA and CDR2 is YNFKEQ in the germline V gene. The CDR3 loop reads CASSQVLASHSYNSPLHF. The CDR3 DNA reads TGTGCCAGCAGCCAAGTTCTGGCCAGCCACTCCTATAATTCACCCCTCCACTTT.

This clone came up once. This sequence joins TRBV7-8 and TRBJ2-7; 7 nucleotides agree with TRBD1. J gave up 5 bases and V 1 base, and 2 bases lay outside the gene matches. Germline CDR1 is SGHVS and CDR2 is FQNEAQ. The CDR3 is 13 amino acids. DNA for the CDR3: TGTGCCAGCAGCTTAGACAGGGGCCACGAGCAGTACTTC. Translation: CASSLDRGHEQYF.

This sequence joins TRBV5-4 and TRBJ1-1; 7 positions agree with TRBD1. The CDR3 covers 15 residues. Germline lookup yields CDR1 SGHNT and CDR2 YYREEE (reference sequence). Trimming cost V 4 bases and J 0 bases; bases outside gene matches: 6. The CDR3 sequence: CASSPGGTVNTEAFF. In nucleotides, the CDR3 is TGTGCCAGCAGCCCAGGAGGGACAGTGAACACTGAAGCTTTCTTT.

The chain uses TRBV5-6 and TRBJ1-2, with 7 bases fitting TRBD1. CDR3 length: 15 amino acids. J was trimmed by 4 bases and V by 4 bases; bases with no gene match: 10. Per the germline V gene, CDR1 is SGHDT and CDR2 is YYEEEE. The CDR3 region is CASSPLQGEGYGYTF. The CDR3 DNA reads TGTGCCAGCAGCCCCCTCCAGGGGGAGGGCTATGGCTACACCTTC.

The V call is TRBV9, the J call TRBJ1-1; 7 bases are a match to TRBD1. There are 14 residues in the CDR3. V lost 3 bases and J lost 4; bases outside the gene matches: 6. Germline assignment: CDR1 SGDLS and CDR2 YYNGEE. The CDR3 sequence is CASSARNRGTEAFF. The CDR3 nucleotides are TGTGCCAGCAGCGCCCGGAACAGGGGCACTGAAGCTTTCTTT.

In nucleotides, the CDR3 is TGTGCCAGCTCACCCGATAGGGACAGGGGATACGAGCAGTACTTC. It codes for CASSPDRDRGYEQYF. The chain has TRBV18 and TRBJ2-7; TRBD1 aligns across 10 bases. This CDR3 is built from 15 residues. Looked up from germline, CDR1 is KGHSH and CDR2 is LQKENI. Unmatched junction bases numbered 6, after V lost 3 bases and J lost 4 bases.

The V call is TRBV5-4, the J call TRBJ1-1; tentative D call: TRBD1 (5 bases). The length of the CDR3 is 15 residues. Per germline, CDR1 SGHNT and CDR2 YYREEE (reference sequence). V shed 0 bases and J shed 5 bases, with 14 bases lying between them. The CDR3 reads CASSLEPGRRTEAFF. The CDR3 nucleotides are TGTGCCAGCAGCTTGGAACCGGGGCGGAGGACTGAAGCTTTCTTT.

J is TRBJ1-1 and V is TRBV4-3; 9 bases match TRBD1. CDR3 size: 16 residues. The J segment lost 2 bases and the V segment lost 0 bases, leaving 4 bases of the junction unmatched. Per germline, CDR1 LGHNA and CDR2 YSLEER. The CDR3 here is CASSQDMGQGNTEAFF. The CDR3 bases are TGCGCCAGCAGCCAAGATATGGGACAGGGTAACACTGAAGCTTTCTTT.

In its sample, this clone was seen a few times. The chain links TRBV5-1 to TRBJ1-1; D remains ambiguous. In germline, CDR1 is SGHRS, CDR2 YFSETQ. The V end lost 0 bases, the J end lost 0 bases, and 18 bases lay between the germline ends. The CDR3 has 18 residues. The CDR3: CASSLDAPEGGVNTEAFF. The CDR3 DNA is TGCGCCAGCAGCTTGGATGCCCCGGAGGGCGGTGTGAACACTGAAGCTTTCTTT. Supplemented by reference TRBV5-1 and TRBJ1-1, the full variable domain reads KAGVTQTPRYLIKTRGQQVTLSCSPISGHRSVSWYQQTPGQGLQFLFEYFSETQRNKGNFPGRFSGRQFSNSRSEMNVSTLELGDSALYLCASSLDAPEGGVNTEAFFGQGTRLTVV.

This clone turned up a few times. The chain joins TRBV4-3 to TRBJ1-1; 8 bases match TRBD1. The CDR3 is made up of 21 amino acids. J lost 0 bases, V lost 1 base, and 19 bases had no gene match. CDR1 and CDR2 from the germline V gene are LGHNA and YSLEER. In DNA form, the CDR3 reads TGCGCCAGCAGCCAAGGTCGTTACAGGGGGAGTGATGGTGCAATGAACACTGAAGCTTTCTTT. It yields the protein CASSQGRYRGSDGAMNTEAFF.

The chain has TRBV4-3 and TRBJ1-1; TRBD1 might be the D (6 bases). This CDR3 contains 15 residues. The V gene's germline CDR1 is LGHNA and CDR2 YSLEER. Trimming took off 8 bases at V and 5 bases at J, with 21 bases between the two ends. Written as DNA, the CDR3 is TGCGCCAGCGGCCGGGACACAATAGAGGGGACTGAAGCTTTCTTT. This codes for CASGRDTIEGTEAFF.

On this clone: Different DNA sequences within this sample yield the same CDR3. CDR3 protein: CASRRETQYF. The CDR3 bases are TGTGCCAGCAGGCGAGAGACCCAGTACTTC. The V gene is TRBV28, the J gene TRBJ2-5; D is unresolved. V lost 6 bases and J 4 bases, leaving 3 bases between the germline ends. The CDR3 has 10 residues. Germline assignment: CDR1 MDHEN and CDR2 SYDVKM.

For the CDR3, the DNA is TGTGCCAGCAGCCCCGGGACAGGGTCCCGGTTCTTC. Amino acid sequence: CASSPGTGSRFF. This chain connects TRBV7-9 to TRBJ2-1, with 9 bases that match TRBD1. Germline V gene sequence: CDR1 SEHNR, CDR2 FQNEAQ (reference sequence). The CDR3 length is 12 residues. V shed 5 bases and J 15 bases; nucleotides not matched to a gene: 8.

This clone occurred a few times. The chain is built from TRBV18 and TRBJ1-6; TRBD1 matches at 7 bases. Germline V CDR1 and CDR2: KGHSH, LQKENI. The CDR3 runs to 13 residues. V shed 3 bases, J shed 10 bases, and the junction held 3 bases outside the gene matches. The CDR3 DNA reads TGTGCCAGCTCACCGGGACAGAACTCACCCCTCCACTTT. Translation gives CASSPGQNSPLHF.

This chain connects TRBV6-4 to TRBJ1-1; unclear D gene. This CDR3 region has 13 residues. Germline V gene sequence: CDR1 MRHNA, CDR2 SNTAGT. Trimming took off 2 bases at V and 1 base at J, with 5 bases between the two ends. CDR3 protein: CASSDQANTEAFF. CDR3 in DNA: TGTGCCAGCAGTGACCAGGCGAACACTGAAGCTTTCTTT.

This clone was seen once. The CDR3 DNA reads as TGTGCCAGCAGCTTGATCGGCCCAGAGTATGGCTACACCTTC. Amino acids: CASSLIGPEYGYTF. The V and J genes are TRBV5-4 and TRBJ1-2; D ambiguous. The germline CDR1 and CDR2 sequences are SGHNT and YYREEE (reference sequence). V shed 1 base and J shed 5 bases, with 12 bases lying between them. This CDR3 comprises 14 residues.

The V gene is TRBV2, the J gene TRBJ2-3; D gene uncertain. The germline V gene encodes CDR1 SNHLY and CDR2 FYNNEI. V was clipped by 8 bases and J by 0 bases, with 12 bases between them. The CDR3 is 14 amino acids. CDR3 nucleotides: TGTGCCAGCGCCGTTAGCACAAGCACAGATACGCAGTATTTT. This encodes CASAVSTSTDTQYF.

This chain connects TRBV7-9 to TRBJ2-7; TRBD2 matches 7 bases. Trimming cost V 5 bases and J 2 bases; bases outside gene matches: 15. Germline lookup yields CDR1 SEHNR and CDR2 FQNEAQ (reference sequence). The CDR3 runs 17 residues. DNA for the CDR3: TGTGCCAGCAGCCCTAGCGGTGTCGGCGCAGGGACCTACGAGCAGTACTTC. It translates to CASSPSGVGAGTYEQYF.